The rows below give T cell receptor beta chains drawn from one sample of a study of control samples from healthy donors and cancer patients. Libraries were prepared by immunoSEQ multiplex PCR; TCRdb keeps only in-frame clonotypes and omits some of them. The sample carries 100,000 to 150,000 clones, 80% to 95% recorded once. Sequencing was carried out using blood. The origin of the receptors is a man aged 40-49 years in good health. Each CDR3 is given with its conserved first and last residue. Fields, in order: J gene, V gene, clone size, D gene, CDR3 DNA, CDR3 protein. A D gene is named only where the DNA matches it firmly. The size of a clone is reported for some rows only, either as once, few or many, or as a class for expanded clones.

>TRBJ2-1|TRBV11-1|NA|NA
TGTGCCAGTGCGAGGGGGACCAACGTCGATGAGCAGTTCTTC
CASARGTNVDEQFF
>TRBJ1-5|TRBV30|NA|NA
TGTGCCTGGAGTGAAGGGGTCCATCAGCCCCAGCATTTT
CAWSEGVHQPQHF
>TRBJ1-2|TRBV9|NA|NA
TGTGCCAGCAGCGTAGGGGTTTCCTATGGCTACACCTTC
CASSVGVSYGYTF
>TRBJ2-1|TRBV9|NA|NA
TGTGCCAGCAGCGGGGCTTCCTACAATGAGCAGTTCTTC
CASSGASYNEQFF
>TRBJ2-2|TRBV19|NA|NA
TGTGCCAGTAGTATGGAGCTGAGGGGCGGGGAGCTGTTTTTT
CASSMELRGGELFF
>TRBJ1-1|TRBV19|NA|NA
TGTGCCAGTACCAGACTTTACACTGAAGCTTTCTTT
CASTRLYTEAFF
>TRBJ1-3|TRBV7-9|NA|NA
TGTGCCAGCAGCTTAGTAGGCAGCCAGGGGCGCGGAAACACCATATATTTT
CASSLVGSQGRGNTIYF
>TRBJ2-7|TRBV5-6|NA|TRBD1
TGTGCCAGCAGCACCCCGGGACAGGGGGGCTACGAGCAGTACTTC
CASSTPGQGGYEQYF
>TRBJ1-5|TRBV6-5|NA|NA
TGTGCCAGCAGCCTCCCTTCGGATAGCAATCAGCCCCAGCATTTT
CASSLPSDSNQPQHF
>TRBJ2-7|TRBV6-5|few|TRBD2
TGTGCCAGCATGGTAACGCTAGCGGGGACTTACGAGCAGTACTTC
CASMVTLAGTYEQYF
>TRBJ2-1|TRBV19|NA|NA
TGTGCCAGTAGTTCAACCCTCGTGGGGGGCATCTACAATGAGCAGTTCTTC
CASSSTLVGGIYNEQFF
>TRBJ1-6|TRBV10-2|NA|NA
TGCGCCAGCAAGGGCGGAGGAGGCTCCTATAATTCACCCCTCCACTTT
CASKGGGGSYNSPLHF
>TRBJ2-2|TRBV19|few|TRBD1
TGTGCCAGTAGTAGGGACAGGGGGACCGGGGAGCTGTTTTTT
CASSRDRGTGELFF
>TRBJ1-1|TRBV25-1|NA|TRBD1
TGTGCCAGCAGTGAATCGAGGGGGCGAGTGAACACTGAAGCTTTCTTT
CASSESRGRVNTEAFF
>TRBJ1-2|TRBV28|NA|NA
TGTGCCATTCGAAGTTTCGCGGGCCTATCTGGCTACACCTTC
CAIRSFAGLSGYTF
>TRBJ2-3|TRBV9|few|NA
TGTGCCAGCAGCCTAACGGATACGCAGTATTTT
CASSLTDTQYF
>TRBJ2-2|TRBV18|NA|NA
TGTGCCAGCTCACCCCTCTATTTGGCAGGGACGAACACCGGGGAGCTGTTTTTT
CASSPLYLAGTNTGELFF
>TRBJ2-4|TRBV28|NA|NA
TGTGCCAGCAGTCCAACGCCCGGGACGGGGGTAGCCAAAAACATTCAGTACTTC
CASSPTPGTGVAKNIQYF
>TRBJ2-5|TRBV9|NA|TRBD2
TGTGCCAGCAGCGTGGCCGGGGGGACCCAAGAGACCCAGTACTTC
CASSVAGGTQETQYF
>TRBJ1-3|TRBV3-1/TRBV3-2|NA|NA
TGTGCCAGCCGCCCCGCGGACAGAATCGGAAACACCATATATTTT
CASRPADRIGNTIYF
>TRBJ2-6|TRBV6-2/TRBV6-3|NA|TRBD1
TGTGCCAGCAGTCAGGGGACAGGGGGCTGGCTAAGCTCTGGGGCCAACGTCCTGACTTTC
CASSQGTGGWLSSGANVLTF
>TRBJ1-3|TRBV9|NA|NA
TGTGCCAGCAGCGTAGAGGCAGGGACTGGAAACACCATATATTTT
CASSVEAGTGNTIYF
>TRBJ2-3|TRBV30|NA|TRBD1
TGTGCCTGCCACCTATCCCGAGGGGGCGATACGCAGTATTTT
CACHLSRGGDTQYF
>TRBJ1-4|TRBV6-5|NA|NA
TGTGCCAGCAGTTACTACGGACAGCCTCGGAATGAAAAACTGTTTTTT
CASSYYGQPRNEKLFF
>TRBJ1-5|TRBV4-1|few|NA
TGCGCCAGCAGCCAAGATATAAGGGTCGGTCAGCCCCAGCATTTT
CASSQDIRVGQPQHF
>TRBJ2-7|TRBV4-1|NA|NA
TGCGCCAGCAGCCCCCGACGGGGGAGCTCCTACGAGCAGTACTTC
CASSPRRGSSYEQYF
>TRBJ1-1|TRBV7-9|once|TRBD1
TGTGCCAGCAGAGGAACCGGGACAGGGAACACTGAAGCTTTCTTT
CASRGTGTGNTEAFF
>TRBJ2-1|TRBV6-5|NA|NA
TGTGCCAGCAGTTACTCAGAGACCCGAGCCTACAATGAGCAGTTCTTC
CASSYSETRAYNEQFF